A single TCR beta chain is shown here with its context. The repertoire was sequenced with immunoSEQ multiplex PCR; TCRdb's copy has only in-frame clones and lacks some. Of 89,000 or so clones in the sample, more than 70% were seen once. The data belong to a study of T cell responses to AZD1222 COVID-19 vaccine. The CDR3 is 15 amino acids. The V gene end was trimmed by 7 bases and the J gene end by 1 base; junction bases not matched to a gene: 8. CDR1 and CDR2 (germline): PRHDT, FYEKMQ (reference sequence). This clonotype was sampled from an adult who received the AZD1222 COVID-19 vaccine. The rearrangement links TRBV13 to TRBJ2-3, with 7 nucleotides matching TRBD2. Sample: peripheral blood, taken 28 days after the second AZD1222 dose. The CDR3 DNA reads TGTGCCAGCACCCCACGGGGGGAGGGCACAGATACGCAGTATTTT. Translation gives CASTPRGEGTDTQYF.